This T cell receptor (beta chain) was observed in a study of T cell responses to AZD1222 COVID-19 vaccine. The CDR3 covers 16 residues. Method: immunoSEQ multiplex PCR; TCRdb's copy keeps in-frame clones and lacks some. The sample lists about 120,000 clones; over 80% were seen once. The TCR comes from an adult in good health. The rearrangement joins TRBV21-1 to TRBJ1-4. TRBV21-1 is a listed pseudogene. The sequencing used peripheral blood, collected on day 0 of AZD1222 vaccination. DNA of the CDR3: TGTGCCAGCAGCAAAGCGCTTTGGGCAACTAATGAAAAACTGTTTTTT. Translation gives CASSKALWATNEKLFF.